This T cell receptor (beta chain) is from a study of identical twins. General study findings and limits: Within cord blood, abundant beta clonotypes carried fewer insertions, but memory repertoires showed no such trend.

This clonotype was recorded at least ten times. Its antigen remains unknown. V lost 3 bases and J lost 2, with 10 bases in between. CDR1 and CDR2 (germline): KGHSH, LQKENI. The CDR3 runs 15 residues. Addition of a universal primer site occurred through template switching, and cDNA carried unique molecular identifiers. TCRdb fed the 5' RACE reads into MiXCR, producing one record per CDR3 protein. The repertoire consists of a few hundred thousand distinct CDR3 sequences, with more than 6.5% occurring once and the leading ten covering approximately 2.1%. This same sample was also part of a study on yellow fever vaccine responses in identical twins.

Sequenced material: memory (CD45RO+) T cells sorted from blood. V and J are TRBV18 and TRBJ2-2; D possibly corresponds to TRBD1 (6 bases). The sequence was obtained from a woman between 18 and 29 years old in good health. CDR3 sequence reads: CASSPSTGNTGELFF. Written as DNA, the CDR3 is TGTGCCAGCTCACCTTCGACAGGAAACACCGGGGAGCTGTTTTTT.